The entry below gives a single T cell receptor (beta chain) sequence along with its context. J was trimmed by 4 bases and V by 4 bases; bases with no gene match: 5. Germline V CDR1 and CDR2: ENHRY, SYGVKD. The CDR3 covers 16 residues. The sample comes from a study of cytomegalovirus exposure and HLA in healthy donors. The primer mix had 60 Vbeta and 13 Jbeta primers. The method was immunoSEQ multiplex PCR; TCRdb's version includes in-frame clones alone and lacks a portion of them. The sample shows around 140,000 clones, and 0.96% sits with its ten largest clones. The source material was PBMCs. This chain joins TRBV10-3 and TRBJ1-3, with 12 bases aligning to TRBD1. The clonotype comes from a male donor in good health and CMV-seronegative. The CDR3 bases are TGTGCCATCAGTGTGGGACAGGGGGCGAGGGGAAACACCATATATTTT. This sequence encodes CAISVGQGARGNTIYF.